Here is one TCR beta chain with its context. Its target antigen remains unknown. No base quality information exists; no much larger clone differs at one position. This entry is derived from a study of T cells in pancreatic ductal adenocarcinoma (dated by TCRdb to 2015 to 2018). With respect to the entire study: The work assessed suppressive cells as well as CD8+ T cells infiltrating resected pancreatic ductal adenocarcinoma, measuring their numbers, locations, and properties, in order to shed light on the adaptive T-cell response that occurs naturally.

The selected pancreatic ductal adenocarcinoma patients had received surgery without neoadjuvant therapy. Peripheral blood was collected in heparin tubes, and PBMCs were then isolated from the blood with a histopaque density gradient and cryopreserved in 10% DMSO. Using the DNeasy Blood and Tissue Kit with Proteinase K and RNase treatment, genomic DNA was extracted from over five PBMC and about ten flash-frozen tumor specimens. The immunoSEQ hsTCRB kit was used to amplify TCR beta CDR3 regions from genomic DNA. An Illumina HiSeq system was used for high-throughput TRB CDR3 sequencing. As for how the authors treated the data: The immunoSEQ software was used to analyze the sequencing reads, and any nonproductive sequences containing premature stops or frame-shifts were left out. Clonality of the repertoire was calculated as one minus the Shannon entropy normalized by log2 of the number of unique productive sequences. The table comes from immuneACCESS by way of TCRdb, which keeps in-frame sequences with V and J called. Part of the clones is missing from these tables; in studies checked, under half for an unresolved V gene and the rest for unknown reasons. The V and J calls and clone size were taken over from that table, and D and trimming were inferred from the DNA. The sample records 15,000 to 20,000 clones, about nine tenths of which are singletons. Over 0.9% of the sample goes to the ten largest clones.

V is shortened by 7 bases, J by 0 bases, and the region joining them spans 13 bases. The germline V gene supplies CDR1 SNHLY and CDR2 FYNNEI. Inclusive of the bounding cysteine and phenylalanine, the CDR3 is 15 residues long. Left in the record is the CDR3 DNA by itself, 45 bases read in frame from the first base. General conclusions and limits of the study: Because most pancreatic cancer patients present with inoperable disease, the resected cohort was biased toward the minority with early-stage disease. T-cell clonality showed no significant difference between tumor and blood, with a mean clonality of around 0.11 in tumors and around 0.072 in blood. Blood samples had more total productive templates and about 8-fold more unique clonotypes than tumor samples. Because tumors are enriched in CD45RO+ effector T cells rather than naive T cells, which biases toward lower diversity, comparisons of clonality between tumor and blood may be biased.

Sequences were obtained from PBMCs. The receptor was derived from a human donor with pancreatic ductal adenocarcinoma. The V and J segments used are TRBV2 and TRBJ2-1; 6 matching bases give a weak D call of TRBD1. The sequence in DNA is TGTGCCAGCAAGTTGGGACATAGCTCCTACAATGAGCAGTTCTTC. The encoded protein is CASKLGHSSYNEQFF. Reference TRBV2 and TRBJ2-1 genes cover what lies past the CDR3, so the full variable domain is EPEVTQTPSHQVTQMGQEVILRCVPISNHLYFYWYRQILGQKVEFLVSFYNNEISEKSEIFDDQFSVERPDGSNFTLKIRSTKLEDSAMYFCASKLGHSSYNEQFFGPGTRLTVL.